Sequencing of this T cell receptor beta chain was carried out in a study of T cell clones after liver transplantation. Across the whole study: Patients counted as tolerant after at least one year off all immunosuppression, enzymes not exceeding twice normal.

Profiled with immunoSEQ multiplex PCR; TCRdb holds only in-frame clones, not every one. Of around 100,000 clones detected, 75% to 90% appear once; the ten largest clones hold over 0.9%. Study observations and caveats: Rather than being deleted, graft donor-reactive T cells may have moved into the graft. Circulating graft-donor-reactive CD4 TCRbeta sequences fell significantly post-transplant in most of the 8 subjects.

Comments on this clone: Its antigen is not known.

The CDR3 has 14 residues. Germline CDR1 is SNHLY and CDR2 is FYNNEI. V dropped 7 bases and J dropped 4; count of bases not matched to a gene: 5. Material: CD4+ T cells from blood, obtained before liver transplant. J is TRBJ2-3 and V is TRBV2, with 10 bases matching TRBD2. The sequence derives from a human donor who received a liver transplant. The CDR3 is CASIGLAAPDTQYF. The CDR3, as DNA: TGTGCCAGCATCGGACTAGCGGCCCCAGATACGCAGTATTTT.